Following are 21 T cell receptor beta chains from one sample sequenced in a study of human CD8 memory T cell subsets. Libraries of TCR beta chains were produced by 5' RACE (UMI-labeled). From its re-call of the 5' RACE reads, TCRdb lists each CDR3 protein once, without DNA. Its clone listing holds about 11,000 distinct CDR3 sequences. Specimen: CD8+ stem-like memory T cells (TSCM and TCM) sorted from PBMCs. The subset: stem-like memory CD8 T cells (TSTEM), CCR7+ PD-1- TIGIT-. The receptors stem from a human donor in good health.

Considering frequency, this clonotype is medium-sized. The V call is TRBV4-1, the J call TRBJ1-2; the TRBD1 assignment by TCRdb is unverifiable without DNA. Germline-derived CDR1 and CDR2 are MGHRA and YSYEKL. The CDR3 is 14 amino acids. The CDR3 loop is CASRLMGQDYGYTF.

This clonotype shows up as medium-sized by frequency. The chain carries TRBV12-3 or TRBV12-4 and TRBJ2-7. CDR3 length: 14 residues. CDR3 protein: CASGPLADLYEQYF.

The CDR3 loop is CASSFNEIRDQETQYF. The gene calls are TRBV28 and TRBJ2-5. The germline V gene has CDR1 MDHEN and CDR2 SYDVKM. CDR3 length equals 16 residues.

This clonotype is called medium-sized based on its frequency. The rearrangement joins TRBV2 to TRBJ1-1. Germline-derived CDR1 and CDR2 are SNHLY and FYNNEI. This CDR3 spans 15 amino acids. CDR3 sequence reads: CASSERAGVNTEAFF.

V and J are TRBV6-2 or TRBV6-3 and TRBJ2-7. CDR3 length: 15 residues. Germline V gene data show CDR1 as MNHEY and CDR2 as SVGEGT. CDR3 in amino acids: CASSYARKSSYEQYF.

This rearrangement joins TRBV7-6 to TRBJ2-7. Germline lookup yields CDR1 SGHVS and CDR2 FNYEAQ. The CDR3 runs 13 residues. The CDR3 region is CASSAAATYEQYF.

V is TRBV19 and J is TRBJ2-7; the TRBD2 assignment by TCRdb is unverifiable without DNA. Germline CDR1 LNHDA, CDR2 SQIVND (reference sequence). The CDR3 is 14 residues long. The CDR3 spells CASSIGTYTGEQYF.

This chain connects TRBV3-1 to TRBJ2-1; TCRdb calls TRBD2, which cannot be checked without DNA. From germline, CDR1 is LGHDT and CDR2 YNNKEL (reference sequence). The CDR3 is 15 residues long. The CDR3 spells CASSQETSGVDEQFF.

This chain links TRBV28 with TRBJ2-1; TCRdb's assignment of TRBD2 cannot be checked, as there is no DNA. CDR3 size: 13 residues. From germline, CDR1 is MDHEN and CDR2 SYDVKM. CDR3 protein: CASASGTYNEQFF.

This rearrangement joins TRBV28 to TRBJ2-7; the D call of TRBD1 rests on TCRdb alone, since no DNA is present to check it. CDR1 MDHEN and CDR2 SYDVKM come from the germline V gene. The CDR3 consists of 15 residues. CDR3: CASSFEEGRNYEQYF.

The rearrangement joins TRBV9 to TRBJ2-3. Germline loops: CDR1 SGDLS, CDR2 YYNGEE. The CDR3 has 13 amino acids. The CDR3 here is CASSVGSTDTQYF.

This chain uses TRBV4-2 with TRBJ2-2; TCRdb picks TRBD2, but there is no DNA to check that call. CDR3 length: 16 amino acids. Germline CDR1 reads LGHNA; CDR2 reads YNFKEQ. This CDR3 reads CASRPAGGVDTGELFF.

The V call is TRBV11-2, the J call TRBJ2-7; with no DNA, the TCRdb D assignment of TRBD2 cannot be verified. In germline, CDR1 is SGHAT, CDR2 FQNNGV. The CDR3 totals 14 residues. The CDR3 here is CATTLINGGNEQYF.

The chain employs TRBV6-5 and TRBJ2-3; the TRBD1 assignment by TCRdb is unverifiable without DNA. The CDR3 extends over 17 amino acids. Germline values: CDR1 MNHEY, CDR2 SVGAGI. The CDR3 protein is CASSYSSGGARGDTQYF.

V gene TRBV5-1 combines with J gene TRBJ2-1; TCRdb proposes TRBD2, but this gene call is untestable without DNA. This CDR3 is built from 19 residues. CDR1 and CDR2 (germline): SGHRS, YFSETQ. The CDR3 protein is CASSLEAGGTITSYNEQFF.

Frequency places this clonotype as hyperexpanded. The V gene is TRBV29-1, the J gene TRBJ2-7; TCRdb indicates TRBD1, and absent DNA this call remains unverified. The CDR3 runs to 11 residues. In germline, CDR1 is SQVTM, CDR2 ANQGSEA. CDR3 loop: CSAREQGEQYF.

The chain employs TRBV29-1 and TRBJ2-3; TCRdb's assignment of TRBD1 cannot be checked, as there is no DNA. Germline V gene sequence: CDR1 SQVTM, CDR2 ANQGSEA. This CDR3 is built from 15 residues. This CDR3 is CSVDEGTGSTDTQYF.

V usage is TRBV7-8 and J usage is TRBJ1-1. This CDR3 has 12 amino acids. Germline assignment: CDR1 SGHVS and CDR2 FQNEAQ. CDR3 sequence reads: CASSLGVGEAFF.

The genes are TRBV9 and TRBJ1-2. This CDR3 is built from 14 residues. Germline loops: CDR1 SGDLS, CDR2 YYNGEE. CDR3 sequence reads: CASSASVGIYGYTF. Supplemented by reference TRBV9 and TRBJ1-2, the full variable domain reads DSGVTQTPKHLITATGQRVTLRCSPRSGDLSVYWYQQSLDQGLQFLIQYYNGEERAKGNILERFSAQQFPDLHSELNLSSLELGDSALYFCASSASVGIYGYTFGSGTRLTVV.

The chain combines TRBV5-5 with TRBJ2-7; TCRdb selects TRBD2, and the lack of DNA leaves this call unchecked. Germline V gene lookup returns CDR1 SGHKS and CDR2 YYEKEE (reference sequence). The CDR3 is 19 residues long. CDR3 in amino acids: CASSPLAGTQALNSYEQYF.

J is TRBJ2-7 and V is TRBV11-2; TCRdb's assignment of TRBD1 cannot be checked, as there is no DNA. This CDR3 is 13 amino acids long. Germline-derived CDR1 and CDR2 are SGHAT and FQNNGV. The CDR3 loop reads CASSPPYGYEQYF.